This is a list of T cell receptor beta chains from one sample in a study of T cell clonotyping in hematopoietic cell transplantation. Assay: immunoSEQ multiplex PCR; the TCRdb copy retains only in-frame clones and omits some. The sample lists approximately 9,000 clones; roughly 87% were seen once. The specimen was peripheral blood mononuclear cells, collected before stem cell transplant. These receptor sequences come from a woman aged 60-75 years with acute myeloid leukemia. Some clones in this sample may be carry-over from other donors' samples. The CDR3 runs from the conserved cysteine through the conserved F or W. The D gene is left open where the match is weak. Clone size is shown for a subset of rows, as once, few, many or a class of expanded clone.

>TRBV4-1|TRBJ2-7|TRBD2|-
TGCGCCAGCAGCCAAGATGGGAGGGTCTCCTACGAGCAGTACTTC
CASSQDGRVSYEQYF
>TRBV5-4|TRBJ1-2|-|-
TGTGCCAGCACCCGGACGGACTATGGCTACACCTTC
CASTRTDYGYTF
>TRBV5-1|TRBJ2-1|TRBD2|once
TGCGCCAGCAGCTTGGGGACTAGCGGGAAGAATGAGCAGTTCTTC
CASSLGTSGKNEQFF
>TRBV9|TRBJ2-3|-|-
TGTGCCAGCAGCCCACTGACGAGAAGCACAGATACGCAGTATTTT
CASSPLTRSTDTQYF
>TRBV7-8|TRBJ1-1|-|-
TGTGCCAGCAGCTTATTTTCGTCGTACATGAACACTGAAGCTTTCTTT
CASSLFSSYMNTEAFF
>TRBV27|TRBJ1-5|-|-
TGTGCCAGCAGTTTACATGGGCAGCCCCAGCATTTT
CASSLHGQPQHF
>TRBV29-1|TRBJ1-1|-|once
TGCAGCGTGTGTGAGGACACTGAAGCTTTCTTT
CSVCEDTEAFF
>TRBV4-3|TRBJ2-1|TRBD1|-
TGCGCCAGCAGCCAAGATGGGACAGGGGGCTACAATGAGCAGTTCTTC
CASSQDGTGGYNEQFF
>TRBV7-9|TRBJ2-1|-|-
TGTGCCAGCAGGGGTCTAAGCGGCTCCTACAATGAGCAGTTCTTC
CASRGLSGSYNEQFF
>TRBV5-4|TRBJ2-7|-|-
TGTGCCAGCAGCTTGTCAGGGATGGGTGAGCAGTACTTC
CASSLSGMGEQYF
>TRBV7-9|TRBJ1-1|-|-
TGTGCCAGCAGCATCACCCCCGGGAACACTGAAGCTTTCTTT
CASSITPGNTEAFF
>TRBV29-1|TRBJ2-2|-|-
TGCAGCGTCCCTGCGCTGGGCCGAACCGGGGAGCTGTTTTTT
CSVPALGRTGELFF
>TRBV5-1|TRBJ1-1|-|-
TGCGCCAGCAGCTTGGGGAGGCAGGGAACTGAAGCTTTCTTT
CASSLGRQGTEAFF
>TRBV18|TRBJ2-7|-|-
TGTGCCAGCTCACCCCCTGGGGGAGGCCTCTACGAGCAGTACTTC
CASSPPGGGLYEQYF
>TRBV18|TRBJ2-2|TRBD2|once
TGTGCCAGCTCACCACGGGCGGATGCGGGAGAAACCGGGGAGCTGTTTTTT
CASSPRADAGETGELFF
>TRBV6-1|TRBJ1-2|-|-
TGTGCCAGCAGTGTGGGCGCTAACTATGGCTACACCTTC
CASSVGANYGYTF
>TRBV7-3|TRBJ1-2|TRBD1|-
TGTGCCAGCGCCGGGACAGACTATGGCTACACCTTC
CASAGTDYGYTF
>TRBV10-3|TRBJ2-5|TRBD1|-
TGTGCCATCAGTGGTCGACAGGGTCTTTGGTTGGGAGAGACCCAGTACTTC
CAISGRQGLWLGETQYF
>TRBV6-5|TRBJ2-5|TRBD2|-
TGTGCCAGCAGTTACTTCACGGGGGAGGGTGAGACCCAGTACTTC
CASSYFTGEGETQYF
>TRBV2|TRBJ1-4|-|-
TGTGCCAGCAGACCCAGGTCGACTAATGAAAAACTGTTTTTT
CASRPRSTNEKLFF
>TRBV5-1|TRBJ2-7|TRBD2|-
TGCGCCAGCAGCTCCGGGACTAGCCAAACTTACGAGCAGTACTTC
CASSSGTSQTYEQYF
>TRBV5-4|TRBJ2-6|-|-
TGTGCCAGCAGCTTGGAACCCAACGTCCTGACTTTC
CASSLEPNVLTF
>TRBV6-1|TRBJ2-5|TRBD1|-
TGTGCCAGCTTGGACAGGTGGGAGACCCAGTACTTC
CASLDRWETQYF
>TRBV19|TRBJ1-5|-|-
TGTGCCAGTAGTTCCTGGCAGGGTTATAGCAATCAGCCCCAGCATTTT
CASSSWQGYSNQPQHF
>TRBV13|TRBJ2-1|TRBD2|medium-sized
TGTGCCAGCAGCGACCTAGCGGGTATGCTCGGTCGGCAGTTCTTC
CASSDLAGMLGRQFF
>TRBV19|TRBJ2-7|-|few
TGTGCCAGTGGGAGTTTGGGAGGCGAGCAGTACTTC
CASGSLGGEQYF
>TRBV4-3|TRBJ2-2|-|-
TGCGCCAGCAGCGAGGGGGGCATCGGGGAGCTGTTTTTT
CASSEGGIGELFF
>TRBV7-3|TRBJ1-2|-|-
TGTGCCAGCAGCTTAGCGTCTACCGGGGGCCGGGATGGCTACACCTTC
CASSLASTGGRDGYTF